This T cell receptor (beta chain) was found in a study of blood T cell repertoires in COVID-19. Study-level information: Italy, Spain and the United States were the sources of the convalescent and acute COVID-19 samples. T cells, B-cell-depleted T cells, or PBMCs supplied cDNA or gDNA.

Source study methods: Nucleated cell counts were estimated from reference gene primer amplification. TCRdb's copy holds only in-frame clones and misses some; the assay was immunoSEQ multiplex PCR. The V and J calls and the clone size are those of that table, but D and trimming were determined from the DNA. The table lists over 350,000 clones, roughly 89% of them singletons. This CDR3 region has 13 residues. Germline-derived CDR1 and CDR2 are MNHEY and SMNVEV (reference sequence). Deletions cut 0 bases from V and 4 bases from J, with 3 bases between. The receptor comes from a woman aged 25 to 45 with acute or convalescent COVID-19. The sequenced sample was peripheral blood. The chain employs TRBV27 and TRBJ2-2; no clear D. CDR3 loop: CASSLSVTGELFF. The DNA for the CDR3 is TGTGCCAGCAGTTTATCCGTCACCGGGGAGCTGTTTTTT.